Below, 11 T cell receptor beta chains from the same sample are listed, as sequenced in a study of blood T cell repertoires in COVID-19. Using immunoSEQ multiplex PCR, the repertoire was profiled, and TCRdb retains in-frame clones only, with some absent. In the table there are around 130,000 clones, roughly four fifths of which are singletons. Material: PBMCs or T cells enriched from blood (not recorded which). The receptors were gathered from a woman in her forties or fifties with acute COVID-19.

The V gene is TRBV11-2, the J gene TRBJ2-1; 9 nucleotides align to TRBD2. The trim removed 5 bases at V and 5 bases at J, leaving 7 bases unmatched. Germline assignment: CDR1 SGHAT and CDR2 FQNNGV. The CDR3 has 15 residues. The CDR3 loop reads CASSPTSGYNNEQFF. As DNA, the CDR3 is TGTGCCAGCAGCCCCACTAGCGGGTATAACAATGAGCAGTTCTTC.

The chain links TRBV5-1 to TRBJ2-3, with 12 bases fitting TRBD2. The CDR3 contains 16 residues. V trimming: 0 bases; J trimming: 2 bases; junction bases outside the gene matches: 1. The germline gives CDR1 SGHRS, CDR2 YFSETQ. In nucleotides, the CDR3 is TGCGCCAGCAGCTTGGGGACTAGCGGGACCACAGATACGCAGTATTTT. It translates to CASSLGTSGTTDTQYF.

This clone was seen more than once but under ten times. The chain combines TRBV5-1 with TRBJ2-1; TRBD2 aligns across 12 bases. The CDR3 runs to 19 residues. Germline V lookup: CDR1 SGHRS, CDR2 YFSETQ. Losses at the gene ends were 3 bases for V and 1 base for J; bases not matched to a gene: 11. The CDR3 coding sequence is TGCGCCAGCAGCTCTTGGACTAGCGGGGCTCTTAGGTCCTACAATGAGCAGTTCTTC. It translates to CASSSWTSGALRSYNEQFF.

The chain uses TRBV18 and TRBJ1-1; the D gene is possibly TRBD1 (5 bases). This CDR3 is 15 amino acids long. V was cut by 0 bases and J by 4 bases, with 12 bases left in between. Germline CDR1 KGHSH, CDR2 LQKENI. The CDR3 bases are TGTGCCAGCTCACCACCACGGACATTTGGCACTGAAGCTTTCTTT. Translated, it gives CASSPPRTFGTEAFF.

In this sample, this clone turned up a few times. The CDR3, as DNA: TGTGCCAGCAGCTCCAGGCAGGCAGATAATTCACCCCTCCACTTT. Translating it yields CASSSRQADNSPLHF. The chain joins TRBV7-2 to TRBJ1-6; D uncertain. The V end was cut by 4 bases, the J end by 5 bases, with 12 bases between. This CDR3 is built from 15 residues. Germline lookup yields CDR1 SGHTA and CDR2 FQGNSA.

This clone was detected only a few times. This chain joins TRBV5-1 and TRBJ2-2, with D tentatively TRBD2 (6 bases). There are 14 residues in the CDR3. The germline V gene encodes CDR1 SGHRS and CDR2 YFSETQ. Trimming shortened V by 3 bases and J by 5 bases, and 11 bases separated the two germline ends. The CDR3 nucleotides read TGCGCCAGCAGCTCGGGGGAGCGGACCGGGGAGCTGTTTTTT. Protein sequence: CASSSGERTGELFF.

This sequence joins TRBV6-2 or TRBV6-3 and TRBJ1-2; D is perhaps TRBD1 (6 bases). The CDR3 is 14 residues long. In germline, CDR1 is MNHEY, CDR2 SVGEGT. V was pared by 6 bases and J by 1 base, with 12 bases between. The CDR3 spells CASSPQGRNYGYTF. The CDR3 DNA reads TGTGCCAGCAGCCCCCAGGGGCGTAACTATGGCTACACCTTC.

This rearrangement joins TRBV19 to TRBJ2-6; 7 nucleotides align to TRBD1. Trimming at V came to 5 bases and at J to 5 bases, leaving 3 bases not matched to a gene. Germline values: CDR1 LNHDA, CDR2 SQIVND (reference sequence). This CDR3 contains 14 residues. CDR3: CASSSQGWANVLTF. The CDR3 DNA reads TGTGCCAGTAGTTCACAGGGGTGGGCCAACGTCCTGACTTTC.

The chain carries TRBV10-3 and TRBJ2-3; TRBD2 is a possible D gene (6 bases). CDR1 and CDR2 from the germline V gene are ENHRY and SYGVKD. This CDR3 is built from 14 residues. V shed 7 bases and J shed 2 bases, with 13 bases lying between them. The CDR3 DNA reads TGTGCCATCAAAGAACTAGCAGACACAGATACGCAGTATTTT. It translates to CAIKELADTDTQYF.

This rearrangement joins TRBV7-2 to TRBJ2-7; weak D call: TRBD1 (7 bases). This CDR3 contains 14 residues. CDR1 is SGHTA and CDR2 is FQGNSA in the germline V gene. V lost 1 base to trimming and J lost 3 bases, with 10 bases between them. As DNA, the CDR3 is TGTGCCAGCAGCTTAGGGCAGGGGGGCTACGAGCAGTACTTC. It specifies CASSLGQGGYEQYF.

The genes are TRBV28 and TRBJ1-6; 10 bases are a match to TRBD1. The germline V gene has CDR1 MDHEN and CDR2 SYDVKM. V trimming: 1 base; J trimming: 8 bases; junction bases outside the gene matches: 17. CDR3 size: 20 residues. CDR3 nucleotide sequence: TGTGCCAGCAGTTTATCCGGACAGGGGGATGGTAGGGCGGATCATTCACCCCTCCACTTT. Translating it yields CASSLSGQGDGRADHSPLHF.